Listed below are T cell receptor beta chains from one sample, sequenced in a study of cytomegalovirus exposure and HLA in healthy donors. The repertoire was sequenced with immunoSEQ multiplex PCR; TCRdb's copy has only in-frame clones and lacks some. Its table records more than 50,000 clones. Sequenced: PBMCs. These receptors all stem from a middle-aged woman in good health and CMV-seronegative. The CDR3 runs from the conserved cysteine through the conserved F or W. The D gene is left open where the match is weak.

j_call d_call v_call cdr3_nt cdr3_aa
TRBJ1-2 TRBD1 TRBV19 TGTGCCAGTAGCATCACAGGGGACTATGGCTACACCTTC CASSITGDYGYTF
TRBJ2-2 TRBD2 TRBV29-1 TGCAGCGTTGCGTGGGAGGGGTACGCCGGGGAGCTGTTTTTT CSVAWEGYAGELFF
TRBJ2-7 - TRBV13 TGTGCCAGCAGACCACCAAGGGGGACAACCTACGAGCAGTACTTC CASRPPRGTTYEQYF
TRBJ2-3 TRBD2 TRBV11-2 TGTGCCAGCAGCTTAGGGGCGGGGGGGCCAACAGATACGCAGTATTTT CASSLGAGGPTDTQYF
TRBJ1-6 - TRBV5-6 TGTGCCAGCAGCTTTGGGCAGCCTCGCTCCTATAATTCACCCCTCCACTTT CASSFGQPRSYNSPLHF
TRBJ1-1 TRBD1 TRBV18 TGTGCCAGCTCACCAAAGACAGGGCCGGGGACTGAAGCTTTCTTT CASSPKTGPGTEAFF
TRBJ2-1 - TRBV6-1 TGTGCCAGCAGTGATTGGGCAGCGGCCGACAATGAGCAGTTCTTC CASSDWAAADNEQFF
TRBJ2-7 - TRBV5-1 TGCGCCAGCAGCGCGGGCGACAATCGAGGTGGCGAGCAGTACTTC CASSAGDNRGGEQYF
TRBJ2-5 TRBD2 TRBV5-1 TGCGCCAGCCAAGGGACTAGCGGAAATCAAGAGACCCAGTACTTC CASQGTSGNQETQYF
TRBJ1-5 TRBD1 TRBV28 TGTGCCAGCAGCCCAGGGGGCGCGGGACAGCCCCAGCATTTT CASSPGGAGQPQHF
TRBJ1-3 - TRBV18 TGTGCCAGCTCACCAACCATGGCGGACACCATATATTTT CASSPTMADTIYF
TRBJ1-1 TRBD1 TRBV18 TGTGCCAGCTCATCCCTTAGGACAGGGCAATTTTTTAACACTGAAGATTTCTTT CASSSLRTGQFFNTEDFF
TRBJ2-7 - TRBV7-2 TGTGCCAGCAGCTTAGACTGGAGCTCCTACGAGCAGTACTTC CASSLDWSSYEQYF
TRBJ1-2 - TRBV4-3 TGCGCCAGCAGCCAGGAAGCAGGGTGGGGGGACTATGGCTACACCTTC CASSQEAGWGDYGYTF
TRBJ2-7 TRBD2 TRBV28 TGTGCCAGCAGTCGAACTAGCGGGAGGATTTCCGCCTACGAGCAGTACTTC CASSRTSGRISAYEQYF
TRBJ1-1 - TRBV30 TGTGCCTGGAGTGGCCCCAGGTCGGGGACTGAAGCTTTCTTT CAWSGPRSGTEAFF
TRBJ2-7 - TRBV30 TGTGCCTGGATGGCTGTCTACGAGCAGTACTTC CAWMAVYEQYF
TRBJ2-3 - TRBV4-1 TGCGCCAGCAGCCAAGGAGGGGGCAGCGGGTGGGGGACAGATACGCAGTATTTT CASSQGGGSGWGTDTQYF
TRBJ2-7 TRBD2 TRBV28 TGTGCCAGCAGTAGTCCGGGACTACTGAGCTCCTACGAGCAGTACTTC CASSSPGLLSSYEQYF
TRBJ2-5 - TRBV4-1 TGCGCCAGCAGCCAGGGTAGCTGGGAGACCCAGTACTTC CASSQGSWETQYF
TRBJ1-2 - TRBV6-1 TGTGCCAGCAGTGACAGGAACTATGGCTACACCTTC CASSDRNYGYTF
TRBJ2-7 TRBD2 TRBV11-3 TGTGCCAGCAGCCCGGGGAGCGGGAGCCGGTCCTACGAGCAGTACTTC CASSPGSGSRSYEQYF
TRBJ1-1 - TRBV11-3 TGTGCCAGCAGCTTAAACAGCCCATCTGAAGCTTTCTTT CASSLNSPSEAFF
TRBJ1-2 TRBD1 TRBV14 TGTGCCAGCAGCCAAGAAACCTCGACAGGGGGCTGGGGCTACACCTTC CASSQETSTGGWGYTF
TRBJ2-1 TRBD2 TRBV7-3 TGTGCCAGCAGCTTAGGTATAACCGGGACTAGCGGATACAATGAGCAGTTCTTC CASSLGITGTSGYNEQFF
TRBJ1-4 - TRBV28 TGTGCCAGCAGAAACACACCTAATGAAAAACTGTTTTTT CASRNTPNEKLFF
TRBJ1-2 TRBD1 TRBV5-8 TGTGCCAGCAGCGATAGAAGGACAGGGAACTATGGCTACACCTTC CASSDRRTGNYGYTF
TRBJ2-6 TRBD1 TRBV5-1 TGCGCCAGCGGCCCGGGACAGGCCTCTGGGGCCAACGTCCTGACTTTC CASGPGQASGANVLTF